The 15 T cell receptor beta chains reported below all come from one sample, sequenced in a study of T cells after yellow fever vaccination. MiXCR, run by TCRdb on the 5' RACE reads, gives a single entry per CDR3 protein. The sample lists under 400,000 distinct CDR3 sequences, approximately 10% seen once, with roughly 18% in the top ten. Sequences were derived from PBMCs, sampled on the day of the first yellow fever vaccination. These receptors were obtained from a young man who received the YFV17D yellow fever vaccine.

This clonotype was recorded many times. This chain connects TRBV18 to TRBJ1-3; 11 bases fit TRBD1. From germline, CDR1 is KGHSH and CDR2 LQKENI. The CDR3 covers 16 residues. The ends lost 0 bases at V and 2 bases at J; junction bases unmatched: 0. The CDR3, as DNA: TGTGCCAGCTCACCACCGGGACAGGGGGCTGGAAACACCATATATTTT. This encodes CASSPPGQGAGNTIYF.

The chain carries TRBV24-1 and TRBJ2-1; D tentatively reads TRBD1 or TRBD2 (5 bases each). The germline gives CDR1 KGHDR, CDR2 SFDVKD. The length of the CDR3 is 14 residues. V lost 7 bases and J 9 bases, leaving 18 bases between the germline ends. As DNA, the CDR3 is TGTGCCACCAGCCCCGGATCCGGGGCCGGTGAGCAGTTCTTC. Protein sequence: CATSPGSGAGEQFF.

Many counts were recorded for this clonotype. The V call is TRBV7-3, the J call TRBJ2-5, with 10 positions matching TRBD2. This CDR3 has 15 residues. Germline assignment: CDR1 SGHTA and CDR2 FQGTGA. Trimming took 8 bases from V and 2 from J; bases not matched to a gene: 8. In DNA form, the CDR3 reads TGTGCCAGCGCACTAGCGGGGACACAACAAGAGACCCAGTACTTC. Its translation: CASALAGTQQETQYF.

V is TRBV6-1 and J is TRBJ1-1; D is possibly TRBD1 (6 bases). This CDR3 is built from 14 residues. Germline V lookup: CDR1 MNHNS, CDR2 SASEGT. With 10 bases removed from V and 1 base from J, the gap between germline ends came to 16 bases. The CDR3: CAIRGGGRNTEAFF. The CDR3 DNA is TGTGCCATCAGAGGTGGGGGCCGGAACACTGAAGCTTTCTTT.

This clonotype came up many times. The V and J genes are TRBV5-1 and TRBJ1-4, with D tentatively TRBD1 (6 bases). The CDR3 is made up of 15 amino acids. Germline CDR1 SGHRS, CDR2 YFSETQ. V shed 4 bases and J shed 7 bases, with 17 bases lying between them. The CDR3 sequence: CASSGSNAGAEKLFF. The CDR3 nucleotides are TGCGCCAGCAGCGGTTCGAACGCAGGGGCTGAAAAACTGTTTTTT.

V usage is TRBV3-1 and J usage is TRBJ2-1, with 8 bases that match TRBD2. The CDR3 consists of 13 residues. Losses at the gene ends were 4 bases for V and 12 bases for J; bases not matched to a gene: 8. Germline V gives CDR1 LGHDT, CDR2 YNNKEL (reference sequence). CDR3 nucleotides: TGTGCCAGCAGCCTAGGACTAGCCTCAGGGCAGTTCTTC. Amino acid sequence: CASSLGLASGQFF.

Many counts were recorded for this clonotype. The chain is built from TRBV5-4 and TRBJ1-4, with 8 nucleotides matching TRBD1. Germline V gene lookup returns CDR1 SGHNT and CDR2 YYREEE (reference sequence). The V gene end was trimmed by 3 bases and the J gene end by 8 bases; junction bases not matched to a gene: 6. CDR3 size: 14 residues. CDR3 DNA: TGTGCCAGCAGCTCCACAGGGGGAGGGGAAAAACTGTTTTTT. Protein sequence: CASSSTGGGEKLFF.

This clonotype has just a few counts. The rearrangement links TRBV7-9 to TRBJ1-1; D is undetermined. The V end lost 2 bases, the J end lost 0 bases, and 13 bases lay between the germline ends. This CDR3 has 16 amino acids. In germline, CDR1 is SEHNR, CDR2 FQNEAQ (reference sequence). Written as DNA, the CDR3 is TGTGCCAGCAGCTTACGATTGGGGAATTTGAACACTGAAGCTTTCTTT. Protein product: CASSLRLGNLNTEAFF.

The rearrangement links TRBV12-3 or TRBV12-4 to TRBJ2-4, with 8 positions matching TRBD1. The length of the CDR3 is 16 residues. V lost 6 bases to trimming and J lost 3 bases; unmatched junction nucleotides: 10. The CDR3 spells CASRHRTGLGKNIQYF. The CDR3 bases are TGTGCCAGCAGGCACCGGACAGGGCTTGGCAAAAACATTCAGTACTTC.

This clonotype was seen many times. J is TRBJ1-1 and V is TRBV5-1, with D possibly being TRBD1 (5 bases). Germline CDR1 SGHRS, CDR2 YFSETQ. The germline V and J ends were trimmed by 4 bases and 0 bases, with 16 bases remaining between them. The CDR3 has 16 amino acids. CDR3 protein: CASSLPTAAMNTEAFF. In DNA form, the CDR3 reads TGCGCCAGCAGCCTACCGACAGCGGCTATGAACACTGAAGCTTTCTTT.

This clonotype showed up just a few times. The V and J genes are TRBV7-3 and TRBJ2-4; tentatively, D is TRBD2 (6 bases). In germline, CDR1 is SGHTA, CDR2 FQGTGA. CDR3 length: 16 residues. The V and J ends lost 5 bases and 2 bases respectively, with 16 bases between them. DNA for the CDR3: TGTGCCAGCAGCATTAGCGGAAATCCCTCCAAAAACATTCAGTACTTC. Translating it yields CASSISGNPSKNIQYF.

The J gene is TRBJ2-6, the V gene TRBV5-5; D ambiguous. This CDR3 contains 14 residues. Germline lookup yields CDR1 SGHKS and CDR2 YYEKEE (reference sequence). The ends were cut back, 0 bases at V and 5 bases at J, with 6 bases in the middle. In DNA form, the CDR3 reads TGTGCCAGCAGCTTGGGGGAATGGGCCAACGTCCTGACTTTC. It encodes CASSLGEWANVLTF.

The chain employs TRBV11-2 and TRBJ2-7, with 9 bases identical to TRBD1. Germline CDR1 is SGHAT and CDR2 is FQNNGV. The length of the CDR3 is 13 residues. The trim removed 5 bases at V and 8 bases at J, leaving 7 bases unmatched. CDR3 nucleotides: TGTGCCAGCAGCCTGACAGGGGGATACAAGCAGTACTTC. This gives the protein CASSLTGGYKQYF.

This clonotype has only a few counts. The CDR3 bases are TGTGCCAGCAGTTTCCTTGACAGAGAATACGAGCAGTACGTC. Encoded protein: CASSFLDREYEQYV. The gene calls are TRBV6-5 and TRBJ2-7, with D possibly being TRBD1 (5 bases). Trimming took off 4 bases at V and 4 bases at J, with 14 bases between the two ends. This CDR3 is 14 amino acids long. Germline assignment: CDR1 MNHEY and CDR2 SVGAGI.

The sample holds a few counts of this clonotype. V is TRBV12-3 or TRBV12-4 and J is TRBJ2-5; D gene uncertain. V lost 7 bases to trimming and J lost 3 bases, with 15 bases between them. The CDR3 covers 14 residues. CDR3 nucleotides: TGTGCCAGCACCCACCCTTCCCTCGAAGAGACCCAGTACTTC. Its translation: CASTHPSLEETQYF.